This TCR beta chain was sequenced in a study of blood T cell repertoires in COVID-19. Germline V CDR1 and CDR2: SGHNT, YYREEE (reference sequence). This CDR3 contains 15 residues. V shed 0 bases, J shed 0 bases, and the junction held 0 bases outside the gene matches. Method: immunoSEQ multiplex PCR; TCRdb's copy keeps in-frame clones and lacks some. The sample has roughly 70,000 clones, about 91% seen once. The sequencing sample was made of peripheral blood. V usage is TRBV5-4 and J usage is TRBJ2-3; 8 bases fit TRBD2. This sequence was found in a human donor with active COVID-19. The donor label of this sample is uncertain. The DNA of the CDR3 is TGTGCCAGCAGCTTGGCTAGCGGGAGCACAGATACGCAGTATTTT. Translation gives CASSLASGSTDTQYF.